This T cell receptor (beta chain) was sequenced for a study of a mutant IDH1 vaccine in newly diagnosed glioma. Study-wide background: Treated patients comprised 62.5% males and approximately 38% females, mean age approximately 37 years.

Measured with immunoSEQ multiplex PCR; TCRdb has only the in-frame clones, and not every one. Of about 90,000 clones listed, under 90% are singletons. Time point defined: week 47, end of study. Each vaccine dose was 300 ug of mutant IDH1 20-mer peptide, with topical imiquimod. Each tumor in the donors was a new WHO grade 3 or 4 astrocytoma, IDH1-mutant and ATRX-lost. On this clone itself: The antigen remains unidentified.

The germline V gene has CDR1 MNHEY and CDR2 SVGAGI. The CDR3 extends over 15 amino acids. V was pared by 6 bases and J by 3 bases, with 6 bases of the junction left unmatched. Study results and caveats: Vaccine-induced immune responses were detected in about 93% of patients.

The chain carries TRBV6-5 and TRBJ2-7; 12 positions agree with TRBD2. The clonotype originates from a woman aged 50 to 65 with glioma. The source was PBMCs, collected from a glioma patient whose treatment included an IDH1 peptide vaccine. The CDR3 sequence: CASRAGTSGHYEQYF. CDR3 nucleotide sequence: TGTGCCAGCAGGGCCGGGACTAGCGGGCACTACGAGCAGTACTTC.